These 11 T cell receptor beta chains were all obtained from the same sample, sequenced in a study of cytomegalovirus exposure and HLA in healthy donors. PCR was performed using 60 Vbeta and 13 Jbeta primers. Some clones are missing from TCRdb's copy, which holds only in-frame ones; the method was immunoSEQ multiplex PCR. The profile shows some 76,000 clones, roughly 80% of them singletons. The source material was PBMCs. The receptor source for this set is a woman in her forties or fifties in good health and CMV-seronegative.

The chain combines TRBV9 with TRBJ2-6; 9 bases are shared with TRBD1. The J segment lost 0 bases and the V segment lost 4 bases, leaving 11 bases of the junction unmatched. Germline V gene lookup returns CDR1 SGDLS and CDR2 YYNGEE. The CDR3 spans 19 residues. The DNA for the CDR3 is TGTGCCAGCAGCCAGGACCCGACAGGGGGGGTCTCTGGGGCCAACGTCCTGACTTTC. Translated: CASSQDPTGGVSGANVLTF.

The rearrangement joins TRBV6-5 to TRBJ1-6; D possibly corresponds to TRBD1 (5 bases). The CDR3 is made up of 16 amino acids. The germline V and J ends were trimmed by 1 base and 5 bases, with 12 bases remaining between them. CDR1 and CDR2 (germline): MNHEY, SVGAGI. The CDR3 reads CASSYWDLGHNSPLHF. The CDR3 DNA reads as TGTGCCAGCAGTTACTGGGACTTAGGACATAATTCACCCCTCCACTTT.

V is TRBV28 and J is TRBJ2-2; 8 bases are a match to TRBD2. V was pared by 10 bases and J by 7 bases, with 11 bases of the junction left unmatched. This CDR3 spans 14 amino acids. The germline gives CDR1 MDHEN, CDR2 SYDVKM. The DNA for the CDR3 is TGTGCCACCCGCCCCAGCGGGAGAGGCGGGGAGCTGTTTTTT. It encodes CATRPSGRGGELFF. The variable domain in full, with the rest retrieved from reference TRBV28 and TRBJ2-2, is DVKVTQSSRYLVKRTGEKVFLECVQDMDHENMFWYRQDPGLGLRLIYFSYDVKMKEKGDIPEGYSVSREKKERFSLILESASTNQTSMYLCATRPSGRGGELFFGEGSRLTVL.

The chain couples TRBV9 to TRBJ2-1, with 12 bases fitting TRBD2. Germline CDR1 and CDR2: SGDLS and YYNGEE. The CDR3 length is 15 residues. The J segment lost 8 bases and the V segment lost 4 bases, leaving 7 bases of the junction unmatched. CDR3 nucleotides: TGTGCCAGCAGCTCTCTAGCGGGGGGGAGGGATGAGCAGTTCTTC. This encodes CASSSLAGGRDEQFF. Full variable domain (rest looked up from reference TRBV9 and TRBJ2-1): DSGVTQTPKHLITATGQRVTLRCSPRSGDLSVYWYQQSLDQGLQFLIQYYNGEERAKGNILERFSAQQFPDLHSELNLSSLELGDSALYFCASSSLAGGRDEQFFGPGTRLTVL.

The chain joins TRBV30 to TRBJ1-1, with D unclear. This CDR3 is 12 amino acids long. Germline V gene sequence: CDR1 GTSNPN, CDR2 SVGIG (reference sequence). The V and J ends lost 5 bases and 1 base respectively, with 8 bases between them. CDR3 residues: CAWFPRNTEAFF. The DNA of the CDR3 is TGTGCCTGGTTTCCGAGGAACACTGAAGCTTTCTTT.

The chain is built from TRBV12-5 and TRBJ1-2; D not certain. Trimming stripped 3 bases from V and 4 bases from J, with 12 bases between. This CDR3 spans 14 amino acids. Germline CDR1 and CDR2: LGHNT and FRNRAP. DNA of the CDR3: TGTGCTAGTGGTTTCCGAGACGGAGTCTATGGCTACACCTTC. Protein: CASGFRDGVYGYTF.

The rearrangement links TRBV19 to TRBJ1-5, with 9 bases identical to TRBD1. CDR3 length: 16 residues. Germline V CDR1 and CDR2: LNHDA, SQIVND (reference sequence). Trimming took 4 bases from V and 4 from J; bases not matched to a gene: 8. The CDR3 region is CASSTSDRGGNQPQHF. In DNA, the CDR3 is TGTGCCAGTAGTACTTCGGACAGGGGAGGTAATCAGCCCCAGCATTTT.

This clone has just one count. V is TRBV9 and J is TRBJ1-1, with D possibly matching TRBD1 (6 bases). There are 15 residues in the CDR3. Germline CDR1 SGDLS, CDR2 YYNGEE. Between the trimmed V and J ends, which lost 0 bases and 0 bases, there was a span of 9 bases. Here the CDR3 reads CASSVGGQMNTEAFF. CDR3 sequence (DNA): TGTGCCAGCAGCGTAGGTGGACAGATGAACACTGAAGCTTTCTTT.

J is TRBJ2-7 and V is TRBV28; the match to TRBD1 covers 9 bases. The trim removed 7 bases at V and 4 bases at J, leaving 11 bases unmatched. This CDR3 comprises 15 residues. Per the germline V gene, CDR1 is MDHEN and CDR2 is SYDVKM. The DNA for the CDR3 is TGTGCCAGCAAACAGGGGGCCCAGGGAGGATACGAGCAGTACTTC. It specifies CASKQGAQGGYEQYF. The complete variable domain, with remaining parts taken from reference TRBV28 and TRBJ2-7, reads DVKVTQSSRYLVKRTGEKVFLECVQDMDHENMFWYRQDPGLGLRLIYFSYDVKMKEKGDIPEGYSVSREKKERFSLILESASTNQTSMYLCASKQGAQGGYEQYFGPGTRLTVT.

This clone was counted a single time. In DNA, the CDR3 is TGTGCCAGCAGCTCCTCTACGGGGGGGCTGGGTGAGCAGTTCTTC. This codes for CASSSSTGGLGEQFF. The chain uses TRBV7-2 and TRBJ2-1; 8 nucleotides align to TRBD2. Germline V gene sequence: CDR1 SGHTA, CDR2 FQGNSA. V shed 4 bases, J shed 9 bases, and the junction held 11 bases outside the gene matches. The CDR3 extends over 15 amino acids. The full variable domain, completed using reference TRBV7-2 and TRBJ2-1, is GAGVSQSPSNKVTEKGKDVELRCDPISGHTALYWYRQSLGQGLEFLIYFQGNSAPDKSGLPSDRFSAERTGGSVSTLTIQRTQQEDSAVYLCASSSSTGGLGEQFFGPGTRLTVL.

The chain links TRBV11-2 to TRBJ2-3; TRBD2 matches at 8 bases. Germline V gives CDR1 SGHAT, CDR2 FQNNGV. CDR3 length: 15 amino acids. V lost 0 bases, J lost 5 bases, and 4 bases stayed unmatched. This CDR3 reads CASSLDRSGRDTQYF. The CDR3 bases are TGTGCCAGCAGCTTAGATCGGAGCGGGAGAGATACGCAGTATTTT.